This section outlines one TCR beta chain sequence together with its context. This sample is drawn from a study of control samples from healthy donors and cancer patients. V gave up 4 bases and J gave up 5 bases; unmatched junction bases: 3. CDR1 and CDR2 from the germline V gene are SGHTA and FQGNSA. The CDR3 spans 14 residues. Using immunoSEQ multiplex PCR, the repertoire was profiled, and TCRdb retains in-frame clones only, with some absent. The sample has under 60,000 clones; approximately 93% are singletons. The genes are TRBV7-2 and TRBJ2-5; 11 bases match TRBD1. Sequencing was done on a sample of PBMCs. The TCR was taken from a woman aged 45-60 years with head and neck cancer. CDR3 sequence (DNA): TGTGCCAGCAGCTCCGGGACAGGGGGGGAGACCCAGTACTTC. This sequence encodes CASSSGTGGETQYF.